Listed here are 12 T cell receptor beta chains from one sample, sequenced in a study of T cell responses to AZD1222 COVID-19 vaccine. TCRdb's table, derived via immunoSEQ multiplex PCR, lists solely in-frame clones and lacks some. The sample lists 90,000 to 140,000 clones, around 89% seen once, with 9.1% in the top ten. The starting material was peripheral blood, obtained on day 0 of AZD1222 vaccination. Receptor source: an adult in good health.

The chain combines TRBV10-3 with TRBJ2-3; D is uncertain. V was clipped by 11 bases and J by 2 bases, with 2 bases between them. The CDR3 covers 9 residues. Germline V lookup: CDR1 ENHRY, CDR2 SYGVKD. The CDR3 is CAFTDTQYF. The CDR3 DNA follows: TGTGCCTTCACAGATACGCAGTATTTT.

V and J are TRBV5-4 and TRBJ1-2; 8 bases align to TRBD1. With V trimmed by 3 bases and J by 5 bases, 12 bases remained unmatched. Germline V gene data show CDR1 as SGHNT and CDR2 as YYREEE (reference sequence). The CDR3 spans 16 residues. CDR3 sequence (DNA): TGTGCCAGCAGCTGGGACCCGACAGGGGAGGGTTATGGCTACACCTTC. Translated, it gives CASSWDPTGEGYGYTF.

The CDR3 bases are TGCAGCGTTGACGGCTCTAAGTACCAAGAGACCCAGTACTTC. It specifies CSVDGSKYQETQYF. The J gene is TRBJ2-5, the V gene TRBV29-1, with unresolved D. The CDR3 loop spans 14 amino acids. Trimming left V 3 bases short and J 0 bases short, with 11 bases between. Germline-derived CDR1 and CDR2 are SQVTM and ANQGSEA.

V and J are TRBV5-1 and TRBJ2-7; TRBD2 agrees at 9 bases. With V trimmed by 4 bases and J by 4 bases, 9 bases remained unmatched. CDR3 length: 15 amino acids. Germline V CDR1 and CDR2: SGHRS, YFSETQ. CDR3 loop: CASSPLAGEAYEQYF. DNA of the CDR3: TGCGCCAGCAGCCCCTTAGCGGGAGAAGCGTACGAGCAGTACTTC.

The rearrangement joins TRBV6-1 to TRBJ1-5; the D is unclear. CDR1 MNHNS and CDR2 SASEGT come from the germline V gene. The CDR3 has 16 residues. V was shortened by 2 bases and J by 0 bases, with 11 bases between the two germline ends. Written as DNA, the CDR3 is TGTGCCAGCAGTGAAACTCGACACGCTAGCAATCAGCCCCAGCATTTT. It encodes CASSETRHASNQPQHF.

The V call is TRBV5-1, the J call TRBJ1-1, with TRBD1 identical over 12 bases. Germline trimming cut 2 bases from V and 5 bases from J; bases unmatched to any gene: 13. This CDR3 has 18 amino acids. Per germline, CDR1 SGHRS and CDR2 YFSETQ. CDR3 bases: TGCGCCAGCAGCTTCCCCGCGGGACAGGGGGCGCGAGGTACTGAAGCTTTCTTT. Translating gives CASSFPAGQGARGTEAFF.

Only one count was recorded for this clone. The V call is TRBV5-1, the J call TRBJ1-5, with no clear D. The CDR3 extends over 15 amino acids. V was shortened by 2 bases and J by 6 bases, with 15 bases between the two germline ends. CDR1 is SGHRS, CDR2 YFSETQ, per germline. The CDR3: CASSLSGSFGQPQHF. The CDR3 region has the DNA TGCGCCAGCAGCTTATCTGGGTCATTTGGTCAGCCCCAGCATTTT.

The V and J genes are TRBV19 and TRBJ2-7; D is possibly TRBD1 (6 bases). CDR1 is LNHDA and CDR2 is SQIVND in the germline V gene (reference sequence). The CDR3 is 15 amino acids. V was trimmed by 1 base and J by 0 bases, leaving 10 bases between them. This CDR3 reads CASSIGSTGSYEQYF. CDR3 coding DNA: TGTGCCAGTAGTATAGGCTCGACAGGCTCCTACGAGCAGTACTTC. The full variable domain, in which reference TRBV19 and TRBJ2-7 provide the parts outside the CDR3, is DGGITQSPKYLFRKEGQNVTLSCEQNLNHDAMYWYRQDPGQGLRLIYYSQIVNDFQKGDIAEGYSVSREKKESFPLTVTSAQKNPTAFYLCASSIGSTGSYEQYFGPGTRLTVT.

The rearrangement links TRBV18 to TRBJ1-1; 7 bases align to TRBD1. The trim removed 3 bases at V and 0 bases at J, leaving 7 bases unmatched. This CDR3 contains 16 residues. The V gene's germline CDR1 is KGHSH and CDR2 LQKENI. Here the CDR3 DNA reads TGTGCCAGCTCACCTAGGACAGGAACCATGAACACTGAAGCTTTCTTT. The encoded protein is CASSPRTGTMNTEAFF. The full variable domain, completed using reference TRBV18 and TRBJ1-1, is NAGVMQNPRHLVRRRGQEARLRCSPMKGHSHVYWYRQLPEEGLKFMVYLQKENIIDESGMPKERFSAEFPKEGPSILRIQQVVRGDSAAYFCASSPRTGTMNTEAFFGQGTRLTVV.

The chain combines TRBV5-8 with TRBJ1-5; 7 positions agree with TRBD1. The CDR3 has 12 amino acids. The V and J ends lost 7 bases and 4 bases, in that order; junction bases with no gene match: 2. Looked up from germline, CDR1 is SGHTS and CDR2 is YDEGEE. CDR3 sequence reads: CASQGGNQPQHF. For the CDR3, the DNA is TGTGCCAGCCAGGGGGGGAATCAGCCCCAGCATTTT.

This chain uses TRBV5-5 with TRBJ1-3; D not resolved. The CDR3 consists of 15 residues. V lost 4 bases, J lost 0 bases, and 11 bases lay in between. Germline V CDR1 and CDR2: SGHKS, YYEKEE (reference sequence). CDR3 DNA: TGTGCCAGCAGCGGCCGGGCCGACTCTGGAAACACCATATATTTT. Translating gives CASSGRADSGNTIYF.

J is TRBJ2-3 and V is TRBV7-9; no definite D call. The V gene's germline CDR1 is SEHNR and CDR2 FQNEAQ (reference sequence). This CDR3 is built from 15 residues. Trimming took 7 bases from V and 6 from J, leaving 20 bases between them. The DNA for the CDR3 is TGTGCCAGCACCGTCGTGGGCAGTTCGTCGGATACGCAGTATTTT. Amino acids: CASTVVGSSSDTQYF.